Listed below are T cell receptor beta chains from one sample, sequenced in a study of cytomegalovirus exposure and HLA in healthy donors. Profiling relied on immunoSEQ multiplex PCR, and the TCRdb table lists in-frame clones only, not all of them. The profile covers 100,000 to 150,000 clones, with around 80% appearing a single time and about 1% taken by the ten largest. Specimen: PBMCs. These receptors all come from a woman aged 25 to 39 in good health and CMV-seronegative. The CDR3 runs from the conserved cysteine through the conserved F or W. A D gene is named only where the DNA matches it firmly. Size is stated for part of the rows, as once, few or many counts, or as a class when the clone is expanded.

size: NA
J: TRBJ1-2
D: NA
V: TRBV19
CDR3: CASSIQGTNYGYTF
DNA: TGTGCCAGTAGTATCCAGGGGACTAACTATGGCTACACCTTC

size: NA
J: TRBJ1-5
D: NA
V: TRBV27
CDR3: CASSQQGRRQPQHF
DNA: TGTGCCAGCAGTCAACAGGGTCGGCGTCAGCCCCAGCATTTT

size: NA
J: TRBJ2-3
D: TRBD1
V: TRBV6-5
CDR3: CASSYSAAGGTDTQYF
DNA: TGTGCCAGCAGTTACTCGGCGGCAGGGGGTACAGATACGCAGTATTTT

size: NA
J: TRBJ2-7
D: NA
V: TRBV5-8
CDR3: CASSLGTPPYEQYF
DNA: TGTGCCAGCAGCTTGGGGACACCACCATACGAGCAGTACTTC

size: NA
J: TRBJ1-2
D: NA
V: TRBV6-5
CDR3: CASSSTLWSGQLVPTF
DNA: TGTGCCAGCAGTTCCACCCTTTGGTCAGGACAGTTGGTTCCCACCTTC

size: NA
J: TRBJ2-7
D: TRBD2
V: TRBV7-9
CDR3: CASSSQTSGSPYEQYF
DNA: TGTGCCAGCAGCTCCCAGACTAGCGGGAGCCCCTACGAGCAGTACTTC

size: once
J: TRBJ2-7
D: TRBD1
V: TRBV6-5
CDR3: CASRPDRGNYEQYF
DNA: TGTGCCAGCAGGCCCGACAGGGGAAACTACGAGCAGTACTTC

size: once
J: TRBJ2-5
D: TRBD2
V: TRBV10-3
CDR3: CAIRPGLADQETQYF
DNA: TGTGCCATCAGGCCGGGACTAGCGGACCAAGAGACCCAGTACTTC

size: few
J: TRBJ1-2
D: NA
V: TRBV7-9
CDR3: CASSSRQAKDYGYTF
DNA: TGTGCCAGCAGCTCCAGACAGGCCAAGGACTATGGCTACACCTTC

size: NA
J: TRBJ1-3
D: NA
V: TRBV4-1
CDR3: CASSQGRIGTPGNTIYF
DNA: TGCGCCAGCAGCCAAGGACGAATCGGGACACCTGGAAACACCATATATTTT

size: NA
J: TRBJ2-5
D: TRBD2
V: TRBV30
CDR3: CAWSALAGGPETQYF
DNA: TGTGCCTGGAGTGCGCTAGCGGGGGGGCCGGAGACCCAGTACTTC

size: few
J: TRBJ1-1
D: NA
V: TRBV5-5
CDR3: CASSLYWQGGTEAFF
DNA: TGTGCCAGCAGCTTGTATTGGCAGGGAGGCACTGAAGCTTTCTTT

size: NA
J: TRBJ2-7
D: NA
V: TRBV27
CDR3: CASRLQSGVSSYEQYF
DNA: TGTGCCAGCAGACTTCAATCCGGGGTAAGCTCCTACGAGCAGTACTTC

size: NA
J: TRBJ2-7
D: TRBD2
V: TRBV5-4
CDR3: CASSTPHSGGSYEQYF
DNA: TGTGCCAGCAGCACCCCCCATAGCGGGGGTTCCTACGAGCAGTACTTC

size: NA
J: TRBJ2-7
D: NA
V: TRBV5-1
CDR3: CASSLSFPYEQYF
DNA: TGCGCCAGCAGCTTGTCCTTCCCCTACGAGCAGTACTTC